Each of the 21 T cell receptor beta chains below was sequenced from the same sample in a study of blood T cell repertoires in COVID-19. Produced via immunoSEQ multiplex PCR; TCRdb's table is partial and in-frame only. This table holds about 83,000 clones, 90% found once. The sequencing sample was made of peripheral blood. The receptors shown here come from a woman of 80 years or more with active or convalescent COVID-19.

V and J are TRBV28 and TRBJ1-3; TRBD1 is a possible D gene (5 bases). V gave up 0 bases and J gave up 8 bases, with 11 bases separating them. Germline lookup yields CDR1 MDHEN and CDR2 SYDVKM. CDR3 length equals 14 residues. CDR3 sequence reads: CASSLWGDWDTIYF. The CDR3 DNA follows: TGTGCCAGCAGTTTATGGGGGGACTGGGACACCATATATTTT.

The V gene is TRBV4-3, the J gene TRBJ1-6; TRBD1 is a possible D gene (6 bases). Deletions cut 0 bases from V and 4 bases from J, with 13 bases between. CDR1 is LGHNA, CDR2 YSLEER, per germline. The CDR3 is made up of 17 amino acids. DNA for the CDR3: TGCGCCAGCAGCCAAGAAAGCCCAGGGGTTTATAATTCACCCCTCCACTTT. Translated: CASSQESPGVYNSPLHF.

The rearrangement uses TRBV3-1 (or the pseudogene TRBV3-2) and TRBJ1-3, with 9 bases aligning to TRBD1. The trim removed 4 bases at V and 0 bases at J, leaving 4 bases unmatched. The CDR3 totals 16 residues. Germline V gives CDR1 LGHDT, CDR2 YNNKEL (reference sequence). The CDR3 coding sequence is TGTGCCAGCAGCCCTGACAGGGGGATCTCTGGAAACACCATATATTTT. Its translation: CASSPDRGISGNTIYF.

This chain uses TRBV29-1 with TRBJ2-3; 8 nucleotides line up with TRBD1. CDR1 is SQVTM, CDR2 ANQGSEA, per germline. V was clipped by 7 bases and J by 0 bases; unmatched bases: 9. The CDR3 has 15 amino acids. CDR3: CSAEQDRVSTDTQYF. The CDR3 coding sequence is TGCAGCGCGGAACAGGACAGGGTGAGCACAGATACGCAGTATTTT.

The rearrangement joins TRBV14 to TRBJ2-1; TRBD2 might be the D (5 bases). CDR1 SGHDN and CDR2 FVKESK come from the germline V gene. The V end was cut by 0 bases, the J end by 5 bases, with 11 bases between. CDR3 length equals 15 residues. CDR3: CASSQERASDNEQFF. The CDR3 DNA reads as TGTGCCAGCAGCCAAGAGAGGGCAAGCGACAATGAGCAGTTCTTC.

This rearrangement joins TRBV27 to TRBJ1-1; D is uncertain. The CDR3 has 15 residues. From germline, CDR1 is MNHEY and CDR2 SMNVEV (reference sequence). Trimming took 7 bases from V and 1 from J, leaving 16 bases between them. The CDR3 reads CASTPRGFGNTEAFF. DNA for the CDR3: TGTGCCAGCACTCCACGGGGATTCGGGAACACTGAAGCTTTCTTT.

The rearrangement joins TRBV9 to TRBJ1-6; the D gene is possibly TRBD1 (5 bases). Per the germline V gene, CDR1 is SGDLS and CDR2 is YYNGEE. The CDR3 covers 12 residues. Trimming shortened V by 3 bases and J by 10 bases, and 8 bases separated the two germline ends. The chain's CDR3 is CASSDGGSPLHF. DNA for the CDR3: TGTGCCAGCAGCGATGGGGGGTCACCCCTCCACTTT.

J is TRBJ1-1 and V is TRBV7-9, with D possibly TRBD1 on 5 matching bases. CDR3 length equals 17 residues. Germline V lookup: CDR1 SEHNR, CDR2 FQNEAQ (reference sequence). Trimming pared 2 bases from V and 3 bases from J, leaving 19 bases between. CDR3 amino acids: CASSLQDGTFRDTEAFF. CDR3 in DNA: TGTGCCAGCAGCTTACAGGACGGGACTTTTAGGGACACTGAAGCTTTCTTT.

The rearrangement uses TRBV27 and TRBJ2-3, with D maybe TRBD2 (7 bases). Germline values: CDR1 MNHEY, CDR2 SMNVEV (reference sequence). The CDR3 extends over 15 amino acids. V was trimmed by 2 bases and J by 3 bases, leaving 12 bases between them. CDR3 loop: CASSLGGAGTDTQYF. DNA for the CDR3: TGTGCCAGCAGTTTAGGGGGGGCTGGAACAGATACGCAGTATTTT.

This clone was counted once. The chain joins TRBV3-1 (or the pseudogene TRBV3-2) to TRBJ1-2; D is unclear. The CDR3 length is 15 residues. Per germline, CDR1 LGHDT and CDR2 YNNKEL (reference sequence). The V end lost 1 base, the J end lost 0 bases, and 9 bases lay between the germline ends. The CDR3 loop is CASSQAPGSNYGYTF. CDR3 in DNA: TGTGCCAGCAGCCAAGCACCAGGCTCTAACTATGGCTACACCTTC.

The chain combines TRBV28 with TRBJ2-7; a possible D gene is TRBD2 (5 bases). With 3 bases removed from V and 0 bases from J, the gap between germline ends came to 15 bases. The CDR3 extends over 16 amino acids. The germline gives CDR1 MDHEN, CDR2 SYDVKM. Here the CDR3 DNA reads TGTGCCAGCAGTTTCGCCTCTGGCGGGCGCTCCTACGAGCAGTACTTC. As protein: CASSFASGGRSYEQYF.

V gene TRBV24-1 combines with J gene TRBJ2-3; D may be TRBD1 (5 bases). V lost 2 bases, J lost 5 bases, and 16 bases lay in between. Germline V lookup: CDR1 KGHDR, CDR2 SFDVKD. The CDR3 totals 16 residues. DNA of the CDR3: TGTGCCACCAGTGATTCTCGACAGAGCCTACAAGATACGCAGTATTTT. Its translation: CATSDSRQSLQDTQYF.

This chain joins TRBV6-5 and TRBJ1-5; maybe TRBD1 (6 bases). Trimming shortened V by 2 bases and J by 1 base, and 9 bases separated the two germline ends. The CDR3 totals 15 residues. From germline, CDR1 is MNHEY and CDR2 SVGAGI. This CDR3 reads CASSYPGQSNQPQHF. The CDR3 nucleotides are TGTGCCAGCAGTTACCCGGGACAAAGCAATCAGCCCCAGCATTTT.

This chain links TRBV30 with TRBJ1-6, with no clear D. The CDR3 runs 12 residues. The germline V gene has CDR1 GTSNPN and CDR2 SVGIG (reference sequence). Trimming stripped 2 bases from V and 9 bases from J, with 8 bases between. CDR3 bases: TGTGCCTGGAGTTCAGGTGGTTCACCCCTCCACTTT. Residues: CAWSSGGSPLHF.

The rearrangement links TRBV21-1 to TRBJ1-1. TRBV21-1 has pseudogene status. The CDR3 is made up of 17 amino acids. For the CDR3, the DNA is TGTGCCAGCAGCAACATATCGAATTGGCGTTGCGGCACTGAAGCTTTCTTT. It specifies CASSNISNWRCGTEAFF.

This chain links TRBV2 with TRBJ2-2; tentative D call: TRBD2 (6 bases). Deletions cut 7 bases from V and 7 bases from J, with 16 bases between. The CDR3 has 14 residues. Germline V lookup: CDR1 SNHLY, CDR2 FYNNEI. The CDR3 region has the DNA TGTGCCAGCACCTGGGGGGAGTTCAACGGGGAGCTGTTTTTT. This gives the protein CASTWGEFNGELFF.

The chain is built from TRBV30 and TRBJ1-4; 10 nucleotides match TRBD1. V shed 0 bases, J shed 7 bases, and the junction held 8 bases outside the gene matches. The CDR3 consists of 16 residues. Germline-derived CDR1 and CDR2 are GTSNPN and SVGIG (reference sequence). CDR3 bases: TGTGCCTGGAGTGTAGGTTCGACAGGGGGCTTTGAAAAACTGTTTTTT. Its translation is CAWSVGSTGGFEKLFF.

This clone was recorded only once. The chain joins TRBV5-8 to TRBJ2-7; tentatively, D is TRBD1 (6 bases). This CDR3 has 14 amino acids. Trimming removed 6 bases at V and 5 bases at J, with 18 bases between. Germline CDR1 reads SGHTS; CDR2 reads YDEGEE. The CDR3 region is CASTRGGLVHEQYF. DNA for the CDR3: TGTGCCAGCACCCGTGGGGGCCTGGTCCACGAGCAGTACTTC. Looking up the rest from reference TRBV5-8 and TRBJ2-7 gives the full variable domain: EAGVTQSPTHLIKTRGQQATLRCSPISGHTSVYWYQQALGLGLQFLLWYDEGEERNRGNFPPRFSGRQFPNYSSELNVNALELEDSALYLCASTRGGLVHEQYFGPGTRLTVT.

CDR3 bases: TGTGCCAGCAGCTTAGGCGGAGGGCAGCCCCAGCATTTT. This sequence encodes CASSLGGGQPQHF. The chain links TRBV13 to TRBJ1-5, with D hard to call. Germline V lookup: CDR1 PRHDT, CDR2 FYEKMQ (reference sequence). The CDR3 is made up of 13 amino acids. The ends were cut back, 0 bases at V and 7 bases at J, with 7 bases in the middle.

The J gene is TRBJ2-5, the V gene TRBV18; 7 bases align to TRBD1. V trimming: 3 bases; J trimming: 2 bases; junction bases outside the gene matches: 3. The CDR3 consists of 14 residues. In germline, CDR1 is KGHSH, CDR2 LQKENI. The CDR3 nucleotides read TGTGCCAGCTCACCGACGGGACAGCAAGAGACCCAGTACTTC. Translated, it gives CASSPTGQQETQYF.

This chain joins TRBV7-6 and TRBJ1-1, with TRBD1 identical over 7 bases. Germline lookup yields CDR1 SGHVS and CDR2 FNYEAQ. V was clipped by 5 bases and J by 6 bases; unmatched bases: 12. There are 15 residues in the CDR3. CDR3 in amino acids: CASSHLLRGSAEAFF. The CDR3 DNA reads TGTGCCAGCAGCCACCTTCTCAGGGGGAGCGCTGAAGCTTTCTTT.